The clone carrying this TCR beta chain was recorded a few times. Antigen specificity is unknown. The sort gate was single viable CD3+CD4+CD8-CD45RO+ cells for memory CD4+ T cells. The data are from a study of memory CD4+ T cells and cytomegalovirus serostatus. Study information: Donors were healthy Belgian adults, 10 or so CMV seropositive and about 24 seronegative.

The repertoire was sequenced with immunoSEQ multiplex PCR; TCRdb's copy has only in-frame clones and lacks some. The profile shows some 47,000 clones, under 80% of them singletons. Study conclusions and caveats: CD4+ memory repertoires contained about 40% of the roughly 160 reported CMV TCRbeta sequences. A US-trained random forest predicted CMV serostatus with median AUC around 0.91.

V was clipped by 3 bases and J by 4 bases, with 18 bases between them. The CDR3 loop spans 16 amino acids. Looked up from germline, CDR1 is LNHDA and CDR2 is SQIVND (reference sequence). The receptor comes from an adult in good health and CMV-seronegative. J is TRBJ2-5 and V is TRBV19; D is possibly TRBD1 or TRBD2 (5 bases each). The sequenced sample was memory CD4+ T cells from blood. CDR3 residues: CASSIFRDPTTETQYF. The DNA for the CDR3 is TGTGCCAGTAGTATCTTCCGGGACCCTACGACAGAGACCCAGTACTTC.